The clone carrying this T cell receptor (beta chain) was recorded once. Germline CDR1 and CDR2: MDHEN and SYDVKM. The V segment lost 7 bases and the J segment 9 bases; nucleotides outside the gene matches: 7. The CDR3 length is 14 residues. The data stem from a study of shared clonotypes between healthy human individuals. Repertoires were generated with immunoSEQ multiplex PCR, while TCRdb's copy carries only in-frame clones and drops some. The sample holds approximately 2,300,000 clones; approximately 90% are singletons and the top ten take more than 0.35%. The chain employs TRBV28 and TRBJ2-3; TRBD2 matches at 13 bases. The TCR sequence derives from a man between 18 and 35 years old in good health. Some clones in this sample may be carry-over from other donors' samples. The sample was naive CD4+ T cells from PBMCs. Subset reported: CD45RA+ positively selected. CDR3: CASKPGTSGTTQYF. As DNA, the CDR3 is TGTGCCAGCAAACCAGGGACTAGCGGGACGACGCAGTATTTT.